This is a list of T cell receptor beta chains from one sample in a study of regulatory and conventional T cells in breast cancer. Each CDR3 protein is one row after TCRdb ran MiXCR on the PCR reads. Of some 16,000 distinct CDR3 sequences listed, around a third are singletons. Source material: conventional T cells from blood. The receptors shown here come from a female donor in good health. Both conserved end residues are part of each CDR3. A D gene is named only where the DNA matches it firmly. A row's size may be missing; if present it is once, few, many or a size class.

J gene: TRBJ2-1
V gene: TRBV6-6
D gene: TRBD2
clone size: .
CDR3 protein: CAISGAGAGGAQFF
CDR3 DNA: TGTGCCATCAGTGGGGCGGGAGCCGGGGGGGCGCAGTTCTTC

J gene: TRBJ2-7
V gene: TRBV9
D gene: .
clone size: few
CDR3 protein: CASSVGQGIGQQYF
CDR3 DNA: TGTGCCAGCAGCGTAGGTCAAGGGATTGGGCAGCAGTACTTC

J gene: TRBJ2-1
V gene: TRBV20-1
D gene: TRBD2
clone size: few
CDR3 protein: CSTLAGGGNEQFF
CDR3 DNA: TGCAGTACCTTAGCGGGGGGCGGGAATGAGCAGTTCTTC

J gene: TRBJ1-6
V gene: TRBV10-3
D gene: .
clone size: once
CDR3 protein: CAISESGANNSSLHF
CDR3 DNA: TGTGCCATCAGTGAGTCAGGGGCGAATAATTCATCCCTCCACTTT

J gene: TRBJ1-1
V gene: TRBV5-4
D gene: TRBD1
clone size: .
CDR3 protein: CASSSINDRVGTEAFF
CDR3 DNA: TGTGCCAGCAGCTCGATCAACGACAGGGTGGGGACTGAAGCTTTCTTT

J gene: TRBJ1-2
V gene: TRBV6-1
D gene: TRBD1
clone size: few
CDR3 protein: CASSEAWGTVNYGYTF
CDR3 DNA: TGTGCCAGCAGTGAAGCCTGGGGGACAGTCAACTATGGCTACACCTTC

J gene: TRBJ1-1
V gene: TRBV12-3/TRBV12-4
D gene: .
clone size: .
CDR3 protein: CASSLIVTNTEAFF
CDR3 DNA: TGTGCCAGCAGTTTAATTGTAACGAACACTGAAGCTTTCTTT

J gene: TRBJ2-4
V gene: TRBV4-1
D gene: TRBD2
clone size: .
CDR3 protein: CASSQGLAGGRAKNIQYF
CDR3 DNA: TGCGCCAGCAGCCAAGGACTAGCGGGAGGCCGGGCCAAAAACATTCAGTACTTC

J gene: TRBJ2-3
V gene: TRBV2
D gene: .
clone size: .
CDR3 protein: CASRPGRRPPDTQYF
CDR3 DNA: TGTGCCAGCCGCCCCGGGCGCCGGCCACCAGATACGCAGTATTTT

J gene: TRBJ1-5
V gene: TRBV12-3/TRBV12-4
D gene: .
clone size: few
CDR3 protein: CASSLRGGVNQPQHF
CDR3 DNA: TGTGCCAGCAGTTTAAGAGGGGGTGTCAATCAGCCCCAGCATTTT

J gene: TRBJ2-5
V gene: TRBV21-1
D gene: .
clone size: .
CDR3 protein: CASSKALKDGRGTQYF
CDR3 DNA: TGTGCCAGCAGCAAAGCGCTGAAGGACGGCCGCGGGACCCAGTACTTC

J gene: TRBJ2-1
V gene: TRBV28
D gene: TRBD2
clone size: .
CDR3 protein: CASRLAGGNEQFF
CDR3 DNA: TGTGCCAGCAGATTAGCGGGAGGGAATGAGCAGTTCTTC

J gene: TRBJ2-1
V gene: TRBV7-9
D gene: .
clone size: .
CDR3 protein: CASSPRRDALGNEQSF
CDR3 DNA: TGTGCCAGCAGTCCTCGCCGGGACGCGCTAGGGAATGAGCAGTCCTTC

J gene: TRBJ1-5
V gene: TRBV12-3/TRBV12-4
D gene: .
clone size: .
CDR3 protein: CASSWGEDQPQHF
CDR3 DNA: TGTGCCAGCAGTTGGGGGGAAGATCAGCCCCAGCATTTT

J gene: TRBJ2-5
V gene: TRBV6-5
D gene: TRBD1
clone size: few
CDR3 protein: CASGRGPETQYF
CDR3 DNA: TGTGCCAGCGGCAGGGGGCCGGAGACCCAGTACTTC

J gene: TRBJ2-1
V gene: TRBV5-1
D gene: TRBD2
clone size: .
CDR3 protein: CASSWIAGTNNEQFF
CDR3 DNA: TGCGCCAGCAGCTGGATAGCCGGGACTAACAATGAGCAGTTCTTC

J gene: TRBJ1-2
V gene: TRBV4-2
D gene: .
clone size: .
CDR3 protein: CASSQDLGRDYGYTF
CDR3 DNA: TGTGCCAGCAGCCAAGATCTGGGTCGGGACTATGGCTACACCTTC

J gene: TRBJ1-1
V gene: TRBV6-5
D gene: .
clone size: .
CDR3 protein: CASSSWETEAFF
CDR3 DNA: TGTGCCAGCAGTTCATGGGAAACTGAAGCTTTCTTT

J gene: TRBJ2-7
V gene: TRBV3-1
D gene: .
clone size: medium-sized
CDR3 protein: CASSQDLGTPTYEQYF
CDR3 DNA: TGTGCCAGCAGCCAAGATCTAGGGACACCTACCTACGAGCAGTACTTC

J gene: TRBJ2-1
V gene: TRBV2
D gene: TRBD2
clone size: .
CDR3 protein: CASSLGREGRNEQFF
CDR3 DNA: TGTGCCAGCAGCTTAGGGCGGGAGGGCCGTAATGAGCAGTTCTTC

J gene: TRBJ1-1
V gene: TRBV18
D gene: .
clone size: .
CDR3 protein: CASSPGLDTEAFF
CDR3 DNA: TGTGCCAGCTCCCCGGGTTTGGACACTGAAGCTTTCTTT

J gene: TRBJ2-1
V gene: TRBV20-1
D gene: TRBD2
clone size: .
CDR3 protein: CSARKVAGGPGNEQFF
CDR3 DNA: TGCAGTGCTAGAAAGGTAGCGGGAGGGCCGGGCAATGAGCAGTTCTTC

J gene: TRBJ1-3
V gene: TRBV7-9
D gene: .
clone size: .
CDR3 protein: CASSSTLGNTIYF
CDR3 DNA: TGTGCCAGCAGCTCCACCCTTGGAAACACCATATATTTT

J gene: TRBJ1-6
V gene: TRBV6-2/TRBV6-3
D gene: TRBD1
clone size: .
CDR3 protein: CASSEGANSPLHF
CDR3 DNA: TGTGCCAGCAGTGAGGGGGCGAATTCACCCCTCCACTTT

J gene: TRBJ1-2
V gene: TRBV3-1
D gene: .
clone size: .
CDR3 protein: CASSPVTPNRHYNYGYTF
CDR3 DNA: TGTGCCAGCAGCCCCGTCACCCCGAACCGACACTATAACTATGGCTACACCTTC

J gene: TRBJ2-1
V gene: TRBV5-6
D gene: .
clone size: medium-sized
CDR3 protein: CASSLAGSYNEQFF
CDR3 DNA: TGTGCCAGCAGCTTGGCAGGGTCCTACAATGAGCAGTTCTTC

J gene: TRBJ2-3
V gene: TRBV7-2
D gene: .
clone size: few
CDR3 protein: CASSPDWGAQYF
CDR3 DNA: TGTGCCAGCAGCCCCGATTGGGGGGCGCAGTATTTT

J gene: TRBJ1-2
V gene: TRBV20-1
D gene: .
clone size: .
CDR3 protein: CSARPRGPYGYTF
CDR3 DNA: TGCAGTGCTAGACCCCGGGGGCCTTATGGCTACACCTTC

J gene: TRBJ2-5
V gene: TRBV6-5
D gene: .
clone size: .
CDR3 protein: CASSYSPGEETQYF
CDR3 DNA: TGTGCCAGCAGTTACTCGCCGGGGGAGGAGACCCAGTACTTC

J gene: TRBJ1-2
V gene: TRBV12-3/TRBV12-4
D gene: .
clone size: .
CDR3 protein: CASSLDRVYGYTF
CDR3 DNA: TGTGCCAGCAGTTTAGACAGGGTCTATGGCTACACCTTC

J gene: TRBJ2-3
V gene: TRBV20-1
D gene: TRBD2
clone size: many
CDR3 protein: CSAPAGTSGSTSTDTQYF
CDR3 DNA: TGCAGTGCCCCGGCCGGGACTAGCGGGTCGACTAGCACAGATACGCAGTATTTT

J gene: TRBJ2-1
V gene: TRBV7-3
D gene: .
clone size: once
CDR3 protein: CASSKQLSEQFF
CDR3 DNA: TGTGCCAGCAGCAAGCAGCTATCTGAGCAGTTCTTC

J gene: TRBJ2-7
V gene: TRBV7-2
D gene: .
clone size: .
CDR3 protein: CASSLGASYEQYF
CDR3 DNA: TGTGCCAGCAGCTTAGGGGCTAGCTACGAGCAGTACTTC

J gene: TRBJ2-5
V gene: TRBV20-1
D gene: .
clone size: .
CDR3 protein: CSTRSGETQYF
CDR3 DNA: TGCAGTACTAGATCAGGAGAGACCCAGTACTTC

J gene: TRBJ2-2
V gene: TRBV6-6
D gene: .
clone size: .
CDR3 protein: CASRRDSYTGELFF
CDR3 DNA: TGTGCCAGCAGGCGGGACAGTTACACCGGGGAGCTGTTTTTT

J gene: TRBJ2-6
V gene: TRBV5-1
D gene: .
clone size: .
CDR3 protein: CASSLLDNAGDLLSGANVPTF
CDR3 DNA: TGCGCCAGCAGCTTGTTAGATAACGCAGGGGACCTACTCTCTGGGGCCAACGTCCCGACTTTC

J gene: TRBJ1-5
V gene: TRBV20-1
D gene: TRBD1
clone size: medium-sized
CDR3 protein: CSAADRDVNQPQHF
CDR3 DNA: TGCAGTGCTGCGGACAGGGACGTCAATCAGCCCCAGCATTTT

J gene: TRBJ1-6
V gene: TRBV15
D gene: .
clone size: few
CDR3 protein: CATSRYRMGDSPLHF
CDR3 DNA: TGTGCCACCAGCAGGTACAGGATGGGAGATTCACCCCTCCACTTT

J gene: TRBJ1-6
V gene: TRBV7-9
D gene: .
clone size: .
CDR3 protein: CAGSFQNYNSPLHF
CDR3 DNA: TGTGCCGGCAGCTTTCAAAACTATAATTCACCCCTCCACTTT

J gene: TRBJ1-2
V gene: TRBV7-8
D gene: TRBD1
clone size: .
CDR3 protein: CASAKRVPQGPGGGGYTF
CDR3 DNA: TGTGCCAGCGCCAAGAGGGTACCACAGGGACCAGGGGGAGGAGGCTACACCTTC

J gene: TRBJ2-2
V gene: TRBV7-2
D gene: TRBD2
clone size: .
CDR3 protein: CASTLTSGGTNTGELFF
CDR3 DNA: TGTGCCAGCACCCTGACTAGCGGGGGGACGAACACCGGGGAGCTGTTTTTT

J gene: TRBJ2-5
V gene: TRBV4-2
D gene: .
clone size: .
CDR3 protein: CASSQEARGGKETRYF
CDR3 DNA: TGTGCCAGCAGCCAAGAGGCCCGGGGAGGCAAAGAGACCCGGTACTTC

J gene: TRBJ1-5
V gene: TRBV5-4
D gene: TRBD1
clone size: .
CDR3 protein: CASSPGTGGNQPQHF
CDR3 DNA: TGTGCCAGCAGCCCCGGGACAGGGGGCAATCAGCCCCAGCATTTT

J gene: TRBJ1-1
V gene: TRBV6-2/TRBV6-3
D gene: TRBD1
clone size: few
CDR3 protein: CAARGLFTEAFF
CDR3 DNA: TGTGCCGCAAGGGGGCTATTTACTGAAGCTTTCTTT

J gene: TRBJ1-1
V gene: TRBV7-8
D gene: .
clone size: .
CDR3 protein: CASSLTGIGNTEAFF
CDR3 DNA: TGTGCCAGCAGCTTAACGGGCATAGGGAACACTGAAGCTTTCTTT

J gene: TRBJ2-7
V gene: TRBV20-1
D gene: .
clone size: .
CDR3 protein: CSASTTGAYEQYF
CDR3 DNA: TGCAGTGCTTCTACGACAGGTGCCTACGAGCAGTACTTC

J gene: TRBJ1-1
V gene: TRBV7-2
D gene: .
clone size: .
CDR3 protein: CASSLVTLNTEAFF
CDR3 DNA: TGTGCCAGCAGCTTAGTAACCTTGAACACTGAAGCTTTCTTT

J gene: TRBJ2-1
V gene: TRBV20-1
D gene: TRBD2
clone size: few
CDR3 protein: CSARRWRGANLDANNEQFF
CDR3 DNA: TGCAGTGCTAGGCGCTGGCGGGGGGCGAATCTGGACGCGAACAATGAGCAGTTCTTC

J gene: TRBJ1-1
V gene: TRBV18
D gene: .
clone size: few
CDR3 protein: CASSPLGGNTEAFF
CDR3 DNA: TGTGCCAGCTCACCTCTGGGGGGGAACACTGAAGCTTTCTTT

J gene: TRBJ1-5
V gene: TRBV9
D gene: .
clone size: medium-sized
CDR3 protein: CASSGASEIQPQHF
CDR3 DNA: TGTGCCAGCAGCGGAGCCTCAGAGATCCAGCCCCAGCATTTT

J gene: TRBJ2-2
V gene: TRBV5-1
D gene: .
clone size: .
CDR3 protein: CASSWSANTGELFF
CDR3 DNA: TGCGCCAGCAGCTGGTCCGCGAACACCGGGGAGCTGTTTTTT

J gene: TRBJ2-1
V gene: TRBV7-6
D gene: TRBD1
clone size: many
CDR3 protein: CASSRGQGSYNEQFF
CDR3 DNA: TGTGCCAGCAGCCGAGGACAGGGCTCCTACAATGAGCAGTTCTTC

J gene: TRBJ2-7
V gene: TRBV6-5
D gene: TRBD2
clone size: few
CDR3 protein: CASSYSPSGIYEQYF
CDR3 DNA: TGTGCCAGCAGTTACTCGCCTAGCGGGATCTACGAGCAGTACTTC

J gene: TRBJ2-6
V gene: TRBV7-9
D gene: TRBD1
clone size: .
CDR3 protein: CASTNFWDRDVGLETTGANVLTF
CDR3 DNA: TGTGCCAGTACCAATTTCTGGGACAGGGACGTCGGGCTCGAAACTACTGGGGCCAACGTCCTGACTTTC

J gene: TRBJ2-2
V gene: TRBV5-4
D gene: .
clone size: few
CDR3 protein: CALGWGRRGTGELFF
CDR3 DNA: TGTGCCCTAGGGTGGGGGAGAAGAGGCACCGGGGAGCTGTTTTTT

J gene: TRBJ2-3
V gene: TRBV5-1
D gene: .
clone size: .
CDR3 protein: CASSSPPTDTQYF
CDR3 DNA: TGCGCCAGCAGCTCCCCCCCCACAGATACGCAGTATTTT

J gene: TRBJ2-7
V gene: TRBV7-2
D gene: TRBD2
clone size: .
CDR3 protein: CASGTREDYEQYF
CDR3 DNA: TGTGCCAGCGGGACTAGAGAGGATTACGAGCAGTACTTC

J gene: TRBJ2-1
V gene: TRBV20-1
D gene: .
clone size: many
CDR3 protein: CSATGIGRNYNEQFF
CDR3 DNA: TGCAGTGCTACGGGCATCGGGCGGAACTACAATGAGCAGTTCTTC

J gene: TRBJ1-6
V gene: TRBV29-1
D gene: .
clone size: many
CDR3 protein: CSVGEANSPLHF
CDR3 DNA: TGCAGCGTTGGGGAGGCGAATTCACCCCTCCACTTT

J gene: TRBJ1-4
V gene: TRBV3-1
D gene: .
clone size: .
CDR3 protein: CASSAFGQSNEKLFF
CDR3 DNA: TGTGCCAGCAGCGCCTTCGGACAGAGTAATGAAAAACTGTTTTTT